The 10 T cell receptor beta chains below all came from one sample that was sequenced in a study of control samples from healthy donors and cancer patients. Using immunoSEQ multiplex PCR, the repertoire was profiled, and TCRdb retains in-frame clones only, with some absent. Among hundreds of thousands of clones listed, 90% were seen once. Specimen: PBMCs. Receptors originate from a man aged 40-49 years with head and neck cancer.

The CDR3 DNA follows: TGTGCCAGCAGAAACAGGGGGCCTAGCAATCAGCCCCAGCATTTT. Translation: CASRNRGPSNQPQHF. This sequence joins TRBV6-5 and TRBJ1-5; 9 positions agree with TRBD1. Germline V CDR1 and CDR2: MNHEY, SVGAGI. Losses at the gene ends were 6 bases for V and 0 bases for J; bases not matched to a gene: 3. The CDR3 extends over 15 amino acids.

This chain connects TRBV28 to TRBJ1-4; tentative D call: TRBD1 (5 bases). V was cut by 6 bases and J by 10 bases, with 21 bases left in between. The CDR3 loop spans 15 amino acids. Germline CDR1 MDHEN, CDR2 SYDVKM. CDR3 loop: CASSRPGPVPGKLFF. The CDR3 nucleotides are TGTGCCAGCAGCCGTCCGGGACCCGTTCCTGGAAAACTGTTTTTT.

The table lists this clone with a few counts. V gene TRBV7-3 combines with J gene TRBJ2-2; the match to TRBD1 covers 7 bases. This CDR3 region has 15 residues. With 4 bases clipped from V and 6 bases from J, the junction kept 8 bases outside the gene matches. Germline V lookup: CDR1 SGHTA, CDR2 FQGTGA. The CDR3 sequence is CASSSTGVPAGELFF. CDR3 nucleotides: TGTGCCAGCAGCTCCACAGGGGTACCCGCCGGGGAGCTGTTTTTT.

The genes are TRBV9 and TRBJ2-6; no clear D. The CDR3 consists of 15 residues. CDR1 is SGDLS and CDR2 is YYNGEE in the germline V gene. The V and J ends lost 0 bases and 1 base respectively, with 5 bases between them. CDR3 bases: TGTGCCAGCAGCGTAGAACTATCTGGGGCCAACGTCCTGACTTTC. As protein: CASSVELSGANVLTF.

The chain carries TRBV5-1 and TRBJ2-5, with a tentative D call TRBD2 (6 bases). The CDR3 loop spans 15 amino acids. Germline-derived CDR1 and CDR2 are SGHRS and YFSETQ. Trimming shortened V by 0 bases and J by 2 bases, and 11 bases separated the two germline ends. CDR3 amino acids: CASSLVAEPQETQYF. The CDR3 DNA follows: TGCGCCAGCAGCTTGGTAGCGGAGCCACAAGAGACCCAGTACTTC.

V is TRBV6-4 and J is TRBJ2-3; D might be TRBD2 (5 bases). From germline, CDR1 is MRHNA and CDR2 SNTAGT. V lost 6 bases and J 7 bases, leaving 17 bases between the germline ends. This CDR3 contains 14 residues. The DNA of the CDR3 is TGTGCCAGCAGCTCTGAAGCTAGCATAAATACGCAGTATTTT. Residues: CASSSEASINTQYF.

This chain connects TRBV4-3 to TRBJ1-1, with 7 bases aligning to TRBD1. The junction had 3 bases not matched to a gene; V was cut back by 1 base and J by 7 bases. The CDR3 totals 13 residues. The V gene's germline CDR1 is LGHNA and CDR2 YSLEER. This chain's CDR3 is CASSQAGQFEAFF. The CDR3 coding sequence is TGCGCCAGCAGCCAAGCGGGACAGTTTGAAGCTTTCTTT.

This sequence joins TRBV28 and TRBJ1-5; D call uncertain. Germline V gene data show CDR1 as MDHEN and CDR2 as SYDVKM. V was trimmed by 2 bases and J by 2 bases, leaving 7 bases between them. The CDR3 extends over 14 amino acids. CDR3 bases: TGTGCCAGCAGTTTACAGCTTGGCAATCAGCCCCAGCATTTT. Translated: CASSLQLGNQPQHF.

This clone showed up just once. CDR3 sequence: CASSVGMARQGNSDGYTF. The CDR3 DNA follows: TGTGCCAGCAGCGTAGGTATGGCGCGGCAGGGCAATTCGGATGGCTACACCTTC. This rearrangement joins TRBV9 to TRBJ1-2, with D possibly matching TRBD1 (5 bases). Looked up from germline, CDR1 is SGDLS and CDR2 is YYNGEE. V dropped 0 bases and J dropped 6 bases, with 24 bases sitting between them. The CDR3 has 18 amino acids. Combining the CDR3 with reference TRBV9 and TRBJ1-2 gives the whole variable domain DSGVTQTPKHLITATGQRVTLRCSPRSGDLSVYWYQQSLDQGLQFLIQYYNGEERAKGNILERFSAQQFPDLHSELNLSSLELGDSALYFCASSVGMARQGNSDGYTFGSGTRLTVV.

V usage is TRBV4-3 and J usage is TRBJ2-3, with D hard to call. Germline CDR1 reads LGHNA; CDR2 reads YSLEER. CDR3 size: 14 residues. The V gene lost 3 bases and the J gene lost 2 bases, with 9 bases spanning the gap. CDR3 sequence (DNA): TGCGCCAGCAGCCAGTTAACGGACACAGATACGCAGTATTTT. Its protein product is CASSQLTDTDTQYF.